The 30 T cell receptor beta chains given below trace back to one sample, sequenced in a study of T cell changes during pregnancy in multiple sclerosis (dated by TCRdb to the late 2010s). Library preparation employed the immunoSEQ multiplex PCR assay. As stored in TCRdb, this immuneACCESS dataset retains in-frame rearrangements with V and J assigned. A fraction of the clones does not appear; measured against another copy, unresolved V genes explain less than half of the discrepancy, and the remainder lacks a known reason. The sample includes tens of thousands of clones, with roughly 91% observed a single time. The top ten clonotypes cover roughly 0.7% of the sample. Material: peripheral blood, obtained in the third trimester of pregnancy. Receptors originate from a female donor in good health, enrolled as a control in a pregnancy study.

This chain links TRBV28 with TRBJ2-3; 12 positions agree with TRBD2. This CDR3 spans 18 amino acids. Losses at the gene ends were 5 bases for V and 0 bases for J; bases not matched to a gene: 9. Germline CDR1 and CDR2: MDHEN and SYDVKM. The CDR3 reads CASSPDSGTSGSTDTQYF. CDR3 DNA sequence: TGTGCCAGCAGTCCCGATTCTGGGACTAGCGGGAGCACAGATACGCAGTATTTT.

The rearrangement links TRBV2 to TRBJ1-2; TRBD1 is a possible D gene (6 bases). This CDR3 spans 11 amino acids. Germline values: CDR1 SNHLY, CDR2 FYNNEI. The CDR3, as DNA: TGTGCGGGGAGCGGGGGCAAGGGCTACACCTTC. It translates to CAGSGGKGYTF.

This chain uses TRBV5-1 with TRBJ1-2; 10 nucleotides agree with TRBD1. With V trimmed by 4 bases and J by 0 bases, 9 bases remained unmatched. The CDR3 has 17 residues. The V gene's germline CDR1 is SGHRS and CDR2 YFSETQ. CDR3 sequence reads: CASSLRQGAGSNYGYTF. The CDR3 coding sequence is TGCGCCAGCAGCCTCCGACAGGGGGCTGGTTCTAACTATGGCTACACCTTC.

The chain is built from TRBV7-8 and TRBJ1-5, with 10 nucleotides matching TRBD1. Germline V CDR1 and CDR2: SGHVS, FQNEAQ. J was trimmed by 6 bases and V by 5 bases; bases with no gene match: 7. The CDR3 has 15 amino acids. The CDR3 DNA reads as TGTGCCAGCAGCCAGGGACAGGGGAGTACTCAGCCCCAGCATTTT. Amino acids: CASSQGQGSTQPQHF.

The chain joins TRBV5-1 to TRBJ2-7, with TRBD1 matching 9 bases. With V trimmed by 4 bases and J by 7 bases, 21 bases remained unmatched. CDR3 size: 18 residues. The germline CDR1 and CDR2 sequences are SGHRS and YFSETQ. CDR3 protein: CASSLTGTGIGGPEEQYF. The CDR3 DNA reads TGCGCCAGCAGCCTAACCGGGACAGGGATAGGAGGCCCTGAGGAGCAGTACTTC.

The gene calls are TRBV7-2 and TRBJ2-1, with 9 positions matching TRBD2. With V trimmed by 5 bases and J by 5 bases, 10 bases remained unmatched. This CDR3 region has 16 residues. Germline values: CDR1 SGHTA, CDR2 FQGNSA. The CDR3 DNA reads as TGTGCCAGCAGCCCTCGTCTGCGGGGGGGGCACAATGAGCAGTTCTTC. This sequence encodes CASSPRLRGGHNEQFF.

The chain links TRBV28 to TRBJ1-2; 8 bases map to TRBD1. The trim removed 5 bases at V and 1 base at J, leaving 6 bases unmatched. Germline values: CDR1 MDHEN, CDR2 SYDVKM. The CDR3 extends over 15 amino acids. The DNA of the CDR3 is TGTGCCAGCAGTCCGGGGACAGGAGGTAACTATGGCTACACCTTC. Its translation: CASSPGTGGNYGYTF.

The chain joins TRBV7-9 to TRBJ2-2; 9 nucleotides agree with TRBD2. With V trimmed by 7 bases and J by 1 base, 7 bases remained unmatched. The CDR3 runs to 16 residues. Germline V CDR1 and CDR2: SEHNR, FQNEAQ (reference sequence). The DNA for the CDR3 is TGTGCCAGCACCCGATTACTAGCGGGGAACACCGGGGAGCTGTTTTTT. Residues: CASTRLLAGNTGELFF.

The V and J genes are TRBV28 and TRBJ1-5; unclear D gene. V was shortened by 6 bases and J by 4 bases, with 7 bases between the two germline ends. The CDR3 is 12 amino acids. The V gene's germline CDR1 is MDHEN and CDR2 SYDVKM. CDR3 loop: CASRGSNQPQHF. The CDR3 DNA reads as TGTGCCAGCAGGGGCAGTAATCAGCCCCAGCATTTT. The variable domain in full, with the rest retrieved from reference TRBV28 and TRBJ1-5, is DVKVTQSSRYLVKRTGEKVFLECVQDMDHENMFWYRQDPGLGLRLIYFSYDVKMKEKGDIPEGYSVSREKKERFSLILESASTNQTSMYLCASRGSNQPQHFGDGTRLSIL.

This clone came up once. The genes are TRBV27 and TRBJ2-6; a possible D gene is TRBD1 (7 bases). CDR1 is MNHEY and CDR2 is SMNVEV in the germline V gene (reference sequence). V gave up 6 bases and J gave up 4 bases, with 13 bases separating them. CDR3 length: 15 amino acids. The DNA of the CDR3 is TGTGCCAGCAGACGACAGGGAGGAGGGGCCAACGTCCTGACTTTC. Translation: CASRRQGGGANVLTF.

The chain carries TRBV4-1 and TRBJ2-1; unclear D gene. Trimming took 1 base from V and 3 from J, leaving 4 bases between them. CDR3 length equals 13 residues. CDR1 is MGHRA and CDR2 is YSYEKL in the germline V gene. The CDR3 is CASSQGLYNEQFF. CDR3 DNA: TGCGCCAGCAGCCAAGGACTCTACAATGAGCAGTTCTTC.

The DNA for the CDR3 is TGTGCCAGCAGTCAGACATATAGCACAGATACGCAGTATTTT. Its protein is CASSQTYSTDTQYF. The rearrangement links TRBV28 to TRBJ2-3; D is undetermined. Germline CDR1 MDHEN, CDR2 SYDVKM. The CDR3 length is 14 residues. V lost 5 bases and J lost 0, with 9 bases in between.

The rearrangement links TRBV7-9 to TRBJ1-2, with D tentatively TRBD1 (5 bases). This CDR3 has 16 residues. Germline CDR1 is SEHNR and CDR2 is FQNEAQ (reference sequence). Trimming pared 5 bases from V and 4 bases from J, leaving 20 bases between. The chain's CDR3 is CASSPDQGHPGYGYTF. The CDR3 nucleotides read TGTGCCAGCAGCCCCGACCAGGGCCACCCGGGCTATGGCTACACCTTC. The variable domain in full, with the rest retrieved from reference TRBV7-9 and TRBJ1-2, is DTGVSQNPRHKITKRGQNVTFRCDPISEHNRLYWYRQTLGQGPEFLTYFQNEAQLEKSRLLSDRFSAERPKGSFSTLEIQRTEQGDSAMYLCASSPDQGHPGYGYTFGSGTRLTVV.

The chain has TRBV27 and TRBJ1-2, with a tentative D call TRBD1 (5 bases). This CDR3 region has 15 residues. V was shortened by 8 bases and J by 4 bases, with 20 bases between the two germline ends. Germline V gives CDR1 MNHEY, CDR2 SMNVEV (reference sequence). The CDR3 bases are TGTGCCAGCGGGTTTAAGGGGCAAGCCGGCTATGGCTACACCTTC. It yields the protein CASGFKGQAGYGYTF.

CDR3 residues: CAWGAHNYGYTF. The CDR3 region has the DNA TGTGCCTGGGGGGCCCATAACTATGGCTACACCTTC. The V gene is TRBV30, the J gene TRBJ1-2, with D possibly being TRBD1 (5 bases). The V and J ends lost 5 bases and 1 base respectively, with 8 bases between them. The CDR3 runs 12 residues. Per the germline V gene, CDR1 is GTSNPN and CDR2 is SVGIG (reference sequence).

This sequence joins TRBV5-6 and TRBJ1-1; a possible D gene is TRBD1 (6 bases). The CDR3 length is 14 residues. Germline CDR1 and CDR2: SGHDT and YYEEEE. V was shortened by 0 bases and J by 11 bases, with 17 bases between the two germline ends. The CDR3 sequence: CASSLVSGRGRAFF. The CDR3 DNA is TGTGCCAGCAGCTTGGTCTCGGGCAGGGGTCGGGCTTTCTTT.

V is TRBV7-8 and J is TRBJ1-1; D gene ambiguous. There are 14 residues in the CDR3. Germline assignment: CDR1 SGHVS and CDR2 FQNEAQ. V shed 0 bases and J shed 3 bases, with 8 bases lying between them. CDR3 amino acids: CASSLATGYTEAFF. CDR3 sequence (DNA): TGTGCCAGCAGCTTAGCGACGGGTTACACTGAAGCTTTCTTT.

This clone was seen only a few times. V and J are TRBV14 and TRBJ1-1; the match to TRBD1 covers 8 bases. CDR3 length: 16 residues. Germline CDR1 SGHDN, CDR2 FVKESK. V gave up 4 bases and J gave up 1 base; unmatched junction bases: 8. CDR3 nucleotide sequence: TGTGCCAGCAGCCCAAGGACAGGGATGGAGAACACTGAAGCTTTCTTT. Translating it yields CASSPRTGMENTEAFF.

The DNA for the CDR3 is TGTGCCAGCAGCTCGCCGACAGGCTCCTATAATTCACCCCTCCACTTT. Amino acids: CASSSPTGSYNSPLHF. The gene calls are TRBV11-2 and TRBJ1-6; D is perhaps TRBD1 (6 bases). The V end lost 4 bases, the J end lost 0 bases, and 10 bases lay between the germline ends. Germline CDR1 and CDR2: SGHAT and FQNNGV. The CDR3 consists of 16 residues.

V gene TRBV6-1 combines with J gene TRBJ2-3; perhaps TRBD2 as D (5 bases). V was clipped by 4 bases and J by 3 bases, with 17 bases between them. This CDR3 comprises 16 residues. Looked up from germline, CDR1 is MNHNS and CDR2 is SASEGT. CDR3 amino acids: CASSVFSEGPTDTQYF. The DNA for the CDR3 is TGTGCCAGCAGTGTTTTTTCAGAGGGCCCGACAGATACGCAGTATTTT.

The rearrangement joins TRBV30 to TRBJ2-6; tentatively, D is TRBD1 (6 bases). Per the germline V gene, CDR1 is GTSNPN and CDR2 is SVGIG (reference sequence). The CDR3 covers 13 residues. The V and J ends lost 7 bases and 1 base respectively, with 8 bases between them. The CDR3 DNA reads as TGTGCCTACAGGGTTTCTGGGGCCAACGTCCTGACTTTC. This translates into CAYRVSGANVLTF.

There are a few counts of this clone. Sequence at one end of the junction differs from germline and may be a read error. V is TRBV7-7 and J is TRBJ1-1; 7 nucleotides align to TRBD1. Germline V gene lookup returns CDR1 SSHAT and CDR2 FNYEAQ (reference sequence). This CDR3 comprises 13 residues. Here the CDR3 reads CASSLSGGTEAFF. The CDR3 DNA reads TGTGCTAGCAGCTTGTCAGGGGGCACTGAAGCTTTCTTT. Full variable domain (remainder filled in from reference TRBV7-7 and TRBJ1-1): GAGVSQSPRYKVTKRGQDVTLRCDPISSHATLYWYQQALGQGPEFLTYFNYEAQPDKSGLPSDRFSAERPEGSISTLTIQRTEQRDSAMYRCASSLSGGTEAFFGQGTRLTVV.

Only one count was recorded for this clone. CDR3 coding DNA: TGCGCCAGCAGCCAAGAAGGGACAGGGGGAGGTCAGCCCCAGCATTTT. Residues: CASSQEGTGGGQPQHF. The chain employs TRBV4-3 and TRBJ1-5, with 11 bases that match TRBD1. The CDR3 is 16 amino acids. The V gene's germline CDR1 is LGHNA and CDR2 YSLEER. The V gene end was trimmed by 0 bases and the J gene end by 6 bases; junction bases not matched to a gene: 4.

The CDR3 loop is CASSPGGGGERNEQYF. The CDR3 region has the DNA TGTGCCAGCAGCCCGGGGGGGGGAGGGGAACGGAACGAGCAGTACTTC. This chain links TRBV7-6 with TRBJ2-7; 8 nucleotides match TRBD2. Losses at the gene ends were 5 bases for V and 5 bases for J; bases not matched to a gene: 14. The CDR3 runs 16 residues. The germline CDR1 and CDR2 sequences are SGHVS and FNYEAQ.

The chain is built from TRBV6-5 and TRBJ1-1; 9 positions agree with TRBD1. Germline CDR1 reads MNHEY; CDR2 reads SVGAGI. V lost 2 bases to trimming and J lost 3 bases; unmatched junction nucleotides: 4. The CDR3 spans 15 residues. CDR3 in amino acids: CASSYARQGDTEAFF. The CDR3 bases are TGTGCCAGCAGTTACGCACGACAGGGGGACACTGAAGCTTTCTTT.

CDR3: CASSNSGTGNTIYF. Written as DNA, the CDR3 is TGTGCCAGTAGTAACTCGGGTACAGGAAACACCATATATTTT. The chain has TRBV19 and TRBJ1-3; D remains ambiguous. Per germline, CDR1 LNHDA and CDR2 SQIVND (reference sequence). The CDR3 spans 14 residues. The germline V and J ends were trimmed by 4 bases and 4 bases, with 11 bases remaining between them.

The chain employs TRBV2 and TRBJ1-1; no clear D gene. Germline values: CDR1 SNHLY, CDR2 FYNNEI. The V and J ends lost 5 bases and 1 base respectively, with 20 bases between them. The CDR3 sequence is 17 residues long. The CDR3, as DNA: TGTGCCAGCAGTCATCCATTCTCCGGGAGTCAGAACACTGAAGCTTTCTTT. Protein product: CASSHPFSGSQNTEAFF.

The chain joins TRBV18 to TRBJ1-5, with D perhaps TRBD1 (6 bases). Trimming removed 3 bases from V and 4 bases from J, with 16 bases in between. The CDR3 runs to 16 residues. Germline lookup yields CDR1 KGHSH and CDR2 LQKENI. This chain's CDR3 is CASSPGSGVGNQPQHF. The CDR3 coding sequence is TGTGCCAGCTCACCGGGGTCAGGGGTGGGTAATCAGCCCCAGCATTTT. Supplemented by reference TRBV18 and TRBJ1-5, the full variable domain reads NAGVMQNPRHLVRRRGQEARLRCSPMKGHSHVYWYRQLPEEGLKFMVYLQKENIIDESGMPKERFSAEFPKEGPSILRIQQVVRGDSAAYFCASSPGSGVGNQPQHFGDGTRLSIL.

This clone was detected a few times. This rearrangement joins TRBV28 to TRBJ2-7; TRBD2 agrees at 8 bases. Germline CDR1 is MDHEN and CDR2 is SYDVKM. This CDR3 comprises 13 residues. The trim removed 6 bases at V and 1 base at J, leaving 2 bases unmatched. For the CDR3, the DNA is TGTGCCAGCAGGATAGCGGGATCCTACGAGCAGTACTTC. This sequence encodes CASRIAGSYEQYF.

V and J are TRBV30 and TRBJ2-5, with 8 bases lining up with TRBD1. Germline V gene data show CDR1 as GTSNPN and CDR2 as SVGIG (reference sequence). The CDR3 is made up of 14 amino acids. Losses at the gene ends were 1 base for V and 2 bases for J; bases not matched to a gene: 3. The CDR3 sequence: CAWSADRGQETQYF. The CDR3 DNA follows: TGTGCCTGGAGTGCCGACAGGGGACAAGAGACCCAGTACTTC.